The 9 T cell receptor beta chains in this list originate from one sample, sequenced in a study of cytomegalovirus exposure and HLA in healthy donors listed by TCRdb under 2017. Libraries were prepared through the immunoSEQ multiplex PCR assay. For the multiplex PCR, a mixture combining 60 forward primers for TCR Vbeta segments and 13 reverse primers for TCR Jbeta segments was used. TCRdb stores this immuneACCESS table with in-frame sequences only. Part of the clones is absent; in the studies checked, under half of the shortfall reflects unresolved V genes, and no reason is known for the rest. The table for this sample lists 110,000 to 150,000 clones; 75% to 80% of them were counted only once. 2.4% of the sample rests with the top ten. Sequencing was carried out using PBMCs. These receptor sequences come from a woman under 30 in good health and CMV-seropositive.

J is TRBJ1-3 and V is TRBV19; 9 nucleotides agree with TRBD1. From germline, CDR1 is LNHDA and CDR2 SQIVND (reference sequence). The CDR3 sequence is 17 residues long. V lost 4 bases to trimming and J lost 1 base; unmatched junction nucleotides: 8. CDR3: CASSTRRDRVSGNTIYF. The CDR3 DNA follows: TGTGCCAGTAGTACCCGCCGGGACAGGGTTTCTGGAAACACCATATATTTT.

This clone was observed a handful of times. The gene calls are TRBV20-1 and TRBJ2-7; the D gene is possibly TRBD1 (5 bases). This CDR3 contains 11 residues. With 4 bases removed from V and 6 bases from J, the gap between germline ends came to 10 bases. Germline CDR1 and CDR2: DFQATT and SNEGSKA (reference sequence). The CDR3 region is CSAIRVAEQYF. The CDR3 DNA sequence: TGCAGTGCTATCAGGGTTGCCGAGCAGTACTTC.

This chain uses TRBV7-2 with TRBJ2-1; D is uncertain. Per germline, CDR1 SGHTA and CDR2 FQGNSA. CDR3 length: 13 amino acids. V lost 2 bases to trimming and J lost 4 bases, with 6 bases between them. CDR3: CASSLFRYNEQFF. The CDR3 DNA follows: TGTGCCAGCAGCTTATTTCGGTACAATGAGCAGTTCTTC.

The V and J genes are TRBV7-6 and TRBJ1-1, with 9 bases that match TRBD1. The J segment lost 3 bases and the V segment lost 4 bases, leaving 6 bases of the junction unmatched. Germline V lookup: CDR1 SGHVS, CDR2 FNYEAQ. The CDR3 totals 15 residues. CDR3 region: CASSSRTGADTEAFF. DNA for the CDR3: TGTGCCAGCAGCTCACGGACAGGGGCGGACACTGAAGCTTTCTTT.

In its sample, this clone was seen a few times. The chain combines TRBV5-1 with TRBJ2-4; no firm D call. Germline V gene lookup returns CDR1 SGHRS and CDR2 YFSETQ. Trimming left V 0 bases short and J 0 bases short, with 4 bases between. The CDR3 sequence is 14 residues long. The CDR3 sequence is CASSLGLAKNIQYF. In nucleotides, the CDR3 is TGCGCCAGCAGCTTGGGACTAGCCAAAAACATTCAGTACTTC.

The table lists this clone with a few counts. The V call is TRBV19, the J call TRBJ2-6; TRBD1 agrees at 10 bases. The CDR3 is made up of 16 amino acids. Trimming at V came to 3 bases and at J to 2 bases, leaving 1 base not matched to a gene. The V gene's germline CDR1 is LNHDA and CDR2 SQIVND (reference sequence). CDR3 region: CASSIDRGPGANVLTF. CDR3 coding DNA: TGTGCCAGTAGTATCGACAGGGGGCCTGGGGCCAACGTCCTGACTTTC.

DNA of the CDR3: TGTGCCAGCAGCGTAGATGGGACACCAAATCAGCCCCAGCATTTT. Amino acids: CASSVDGTPNQPQHF. The rearrangement uses TRBV9 and TRBJ1-5; the D gene is possibly TRBD1 (6 bases). Germline V gene lookup returns CDR1 SGDLS and CDR2 YYNGEE. This CDR3 comprises 15 residues. V shed 0 bases and J shed 4 bases, with 11 bases lying between them. The whole variable domain, remainder taken from reference TRBV9 and TRBJ1-5, is DSGVTQTPKHLITATGQRVTLRCSPRSGDLSVYWYQQSLDQGLQFLIQYYNGEERAKGNILERFSAQQFPDLHSELNLSSLELGDSALYFCASSVDGTPNQPQHFGDGTRLSIL.

This clone was observed a handful of times. The genes are TRBV7-9 and TRBJ1-1; 7 nucleotides line up with TRBD1. The CDR3 runs 14 residues. Germline-derived CDR1 and CDR2 are SEHNR and FQNEAQ (reference sequence). V lost 7 bases, J lost 6 bases, and 11 bases stayed unmatched. DNA for the CDR3: TGTGCCAGCACCCCAGACAGGGCGATCCCTGAAGCTTTCTTT. It translates to CASTPDRAIPEAFF.

This rearrangement joins TRBV5-1 to TRBJ1-1, with TRBD1 as a possible D gene (5 bases). This CDR3 comprises 16 residues. Trimming took off 0 bases at V and 4 bases at J, with 16 bases between the two ends. The V gene's germline CDR1 is SGHRS and CDR2 YFSETQ. CDR3 sequence (DNA): TGCGCCAGCAGCTTGGCCTCGAACAGGTTTGGCACTGAAGCTTTCTTT. Encoded protein: CASSLASNRFGTEAFF.